This is a list of T cell receptor beta chains from one sample in a study of T cell responses to AZD1222 COVID-19 vaccine. Here immunoSEQ multiplex PCR was the method, and the copy in TCRdb shows in-frame clones only, minus some. There are roughly 110,000 clones in the sample; about 93% occur only once, and approximately 5.6% lies in the top ten. The material was peripheral blood, obtained 28 days after the second AZD1222 dose. Receptors were obtained from an adult who received the AZD1222 COVID-19 vaccine. The CDR3 runs from the conserved cysteine through the conserved F or W. The order of the fields is J gene, V gene, D gene, clone size, CDR3 protein, CDR3 DNA. D genes are given only for firm matches. Only some rows state a clone size, as once, few, many or a class for expanded clones.

j_call: TRBJ2-1
v_call: TRBV6-5
d_call: .
clone_size: .
cdr3_aa: CASILLATEQFF
cdr3_nt: TGTGCCAGCATCCTTCTAGCGACTGAGCAGTTCTTC

j_call: TRBJ1-1
v_call: TRBV5-5
d_call: .
clone_size: .
cdr3_aa: CASSLGHNTEAFF
cdr3_nt: TGTGCCAGCAGCCTCGGACACAACACTGAAGCTTTCTTT

j_call: TRBJ1-5
v_call: TRBV7-2
d_call: .
clone_size: .
cdr3_aa: CASSLRTGLVQPQHF
cdr3_nt: TGTGCCAGCAGCTTGAGAACAGGGTTGGTGCAGCCCCAGCATTTT

j_call: TRBJ2-7
v_call: TRBV28
d_call: TRBD2
clone_size: .
cdr3_aa: CASSRTSGGDYEQYF
cdr3_nt: TGTGCCAGCAGCCGAACTAGCGGGGGGGACTACGAGCAGTACTTC

j_call: TRBJ1-2
v_call: TRBV12-3/TRBV12-4
d_call: .
clone_size: .
cdr3_aa: CASSLERNYGYTF
cdr3_nt: TGTGCCAGCAGTTTAGAGCGAAACTATGGCTACACCTTC

j_call: TRBJ2-7
v_call: TRBV6-5
d_call: TRBD1
clone_size: .
cdr3_aa: CASSYRQGQGEQYF
cdr3_nt: TGTGCCAGCAGTTATAGACAGGGTCAAGGGGAGCAGTACTTC

j_call: TRBJ1-1
v_call: TRBV10-1
d_call: .
clone_size: .
cdr3_aa: CASSESPSLMNTEAFF
cdr3_nt: TGCGCCAGCAGTGAGTCCCCCAGCCTCATGAACACTGAAGCTTTCTTT

j_call: TRBJ1-1
v_call: TRBV12-3/TRBV12-4
d_call: .
clone_size: .
cdr3_aa: CASSFRAGEAFF
cdr3_nt: TGTGCCAGCAGTTTTCGGGCAGGTGAAGCTTTCTTT

j_call: TRBJ2-4
v_call: TRBV2
d_call: .
clone_size: .
cdr3_aa: CASGQQPGVQYF
cdr3_nt: TGTGCCAGCGGGCAGCAGCCTGGGGTTCAGTACTTC

j_call: TRBJ2-3
v_call: TRBV2
d_call: TRBD2
clone_size: .
cdr3_aa: CASKTSGGEDTQYF
cdr3_nt: TGTGCCAGCAAGACTAGCGGGGGGGAGGATACGCAGTATTTT

j_call: TRBJ1-5
v_call: TRBV2
d_call: .
clone_size: once
cdr3_aa: CASGTDSNQPQHF
cdr3_nt: TGTGCCAGCGGGACCGACAGCAATCAGCCCCAGCATTTT

j_call: TRBJ1-5
v_call: TRBV6-5
d_call: .
clone_size: .
cdr3_aa: CASSLLGGGNQPQHF
cdr3_nt: TGTGCCAGCAGCCTGCTGGGGGGAGGCAATCAGCCCCAGCATTTT

j_call: TRBJ1-1
v_call: TRBV5-1
d_call: .
clone_size: .
cdr3_aa: CATRPGVNTEAFF
cdr3_nt: TGCGCCACTCGCCCGGGGGTCAACACTGAAGCTTTCTTT

j_call: TRBJ1-5
v_call: TRBV7-8
d_call: .
clone_size: once
cdr3_aa: CASSLGLTNQPQHF
cdr3_nt: TGTGCCAGCAGCTTGGGACTGACTAATCAGCCCCAGCATTTT

j_call: TRBJ2-2
v_call: TRBV6-1
d_call: .
clone_size: .
cdr3_aa: CASSEAGWDTGELFF
cdr3_nt: TGTGCCAGCAGTGAAGCAGGGTGGGACACCGGGGAGCTGTTTTTT

j_call: TRBJ1-3
v_call: TRBV6-5
d_call: .
clone_size: .
cdr3_aa: CASSYSPYSGNTIYF
cdr3_nt: TGTGCCAGCAGTTACTCTCCTTACTCTGGAAACACCATATATTTT

j_call: TRBJ1-1
v_call: TRBV29-1
d_call: .
clone_size: .
cdr3_aa: CSVLRDGNTEAFF
cdr3_nt: TGCAGCGTACTCCGGGATGGGAACACTGAAGCTTTCTTT

j_call: TRBJ2-5
v_call: TRBV6-5
d_call: .
clone_size: .
cdr3_aa: CASSYAGWETQYF
cdr3_nt: TGTGCCAGCAGTTACGCAGGATGGGAGACCCAGTACTTC

j_call: TRBJ1-5
v_call: TRBV3-1/TRBV3-2
d_call: .
clone_size: .
cdr3_aa: CASSGDGFNQPQHF
cdr3_nt: TGTGCCAGCAGCGGGGACGGTTTTAATCAGCCCCAGCATTTT

j_call: TRBJ1-3
v_call: TRBV5-8
d_call: .
clone_size: .
cdr3_aa: CASSLLASGNTIYF
cdr3_nt: TGTGCCAGCAGCTTATTGGCTTCTGGAAACACCATATATTTT

j_call: TRBJ1-2
v_call: TRBV7-9
d_call: .
clone_size: .
cdr3_aa: CASSHGTSGGYTF
cdr3_nt: TGTGCCAGCAGCCACGGGACATCGGGCGGCTACACCTTC

j_call: TRBJ1-3
v_call: TRBV2
d_call: .
clone_size: .
cdr3_aa: CASSEAGARRGNTIYF
cdr3_nt: TGTGCCAGCAGTGAAGCAGGGGCCAGGAGGGGAAACACCATATATTTT

j_call: TRBJ2-3
v_call: TRBV12-5
d_call: TRBD1
clone_size: .
cdr3_aa: CASGFGTATDTQYF
cdr3_nt: TGTGCTAGTGGTTTTGGGACAGCCACAGATACGCAGTATTTT

j_call: TRBJ1-3
v_call: TRBV5-1
d_call: .
clone_size: .
cdr3_aa: CASSLAGDRVSGNTIYF
cdr3_nt: TGCGCCAGCAGCTTGGCCGGAGACAGAGTCTCTGGAAACACCATATATTTT

j_call: TRBJ2-2
v_call: TRBV4-1
d_call: .
clone_size: .
cdr3_aa: CASSQDLLAGLVEDTGELFF
cdr3_nt: TGCGCCAGCAGCCAAGATCTGCTGGCAGGGTTGGTGGAGGACACCGGGGAGCTGTTTTTT

j_call: TRBJ2-2
v_call: TRBV12-3/TRBV12-4
d_call: .
clone_size: once
cdr3_aa: CASSSTNTGELFF
cdr3_nt: TGTGCCAGCAGTTCTACGAACACCGGGGAGCTGTTTTTT

j_call: TRBJ1-5
v_call: TRBV28
d_call: .
clone_size: .
cdr3_aa: CASSLGPLRTGVHF
cdr3_nt: TGTGCCAGCAGTTTGGGTCCTCTCCGGACCGGGGTCCATTTT

j_call: TRBJ1-1
v_call: TRBV7-9
d_call: .
clone_size: .
cdr3_aa: CASSSLGQLNTEAFF
cdr3_nt: TGTGCCAGCAGCTCCTTGGGACAACTTAACACTGAAGCTTTCTTT

j_call: TRBJ2-1
v_call: TRBV3-1/TRBV3-2
d_call: .
clone_size: .
cdr3_aa: CASSLRLSSYNEQFF
cdr3_nt: TGTGCCAGCAGCCTCAGACTCAGCTCCTACAATGAGCAGTTCTTC

j_call: TRBJ2-7
v_call: TRBV2
d_call: .
clone_size: .
cdr3_aa: CASSLHYEQYF
cdr3_nt: TGTGCCAGCAGTCTCCACTACGAGCAGTACTTC

j_call: TRBJ2-6
v_call: TRBV7-8
d_call: .
clone_size: .
cdr3_aa: CASSLVGRGFSGANVLTF
cdr3_nt: TGTGCCAGCAGCTTAGTGGGCAGAGGGTTCTCTGGGGCCAACGTCCTGACTTTC

j_call: TRBJ2-7
v_call: TRBV12-3/TRBV12-4
d_call: .
clone_size: .
cdr3_aa: CASSPRGPYEQYF
cdr3_nt: TGTGCCAGCAGCCCCAGAGGTCCCTACGAGCAGTACTTC

j_call: TRBJ1-6
v_call: TRBV6-1
d_call: .
clone_size: once
cdr3_aa: CASSEASPNSPLHF
cdr3_nt: TGTGCCAGCAGTGAGGCGAGCCCTAATTCACCCCTCCACTTT

j_call: TRBJ2-7
v_call: TRBV11-2
d_call: TRBD1
clone_size: .
cdr3_aa: CASSYPGQDYEQYF
cdr3_nt: TGTGCCAGCAGCTATCCGGGACAGGACTACGAGCAGTACTTC

j_call: TRBJ1-6
v_call: TRBV15
d_call: .
clone_size: .
cdr3_aa: CATSRDPATALHF
cdr3_nt: TGTGCCACCAGCAGAGATCCCGCGACGGCCCTCCACTTT

j_call: TRBJ2-6
v_call: TRBV27
d_call: TRBD1
clone_size: once
cdr3_aa: CASSPQGAPGANVLTF
cdr3_nt: TGTGCCAGCTCCCCACAGGGGGCGCCCGGGGCCAACGTCCTGACTTTC

j_call: TRBJ1-3
v_call: TRBV28
d_call: .
clone_size: .
cdr3_aa: CASSLLASGNTIYF
cdr3_nt: TGTGCCAGCAGTTTATTGGCCTCTGGAAACACCATATATTTT

j_call: TRBJ2-7
v_call: TRBV28
d_call: .
clone_size: .
cdr3_aa: CASSKDSTYEQYF
cdr3_nt: TGTGCCAGCAGCAAGGACAGTACCTACGAGCAGTACTTC

j_call: TRBJ2-7
v_call: TRBV27
d_call: TRBD2
clone_size: .
cdr3_aa: CASSWIQAGGPSEQYF
cdr3_nt: TGTGCCAGCAGTTGGATACAAGCGGGAGGGCCGTCGGAGCAGTACTTC

j_call: TRBJ2-7
v_call: TRBV6-1
d_call: TRBD2
clone_size: .
cdr3_aa: CASSDAGVSSYEQYF
cdr3_nt: TGTGCCAGCAGTGACGCGGGGGTGAGCTCCTACGAGCAGTACTTC

j_call: TRBJ2-7
v_call: TRBV29-1
d_call: .
clone_size: .
cdr3_aa: CSVVWVRSPKGRNYEQYF
cdr3_nt: TGCAGCGTAGTCTGGGTAAGGTCCCCAAAGGGGAGGAACTACGAGCAGTACTTC

j_call: TRBJ1-6
v_call: TRBV20-1
d_call: .
clone_size: .
cdr3_aa: CSASSNNNSPLHF
cdr3_nt: TGCAGTGCTAGTTCCAATAATAATTCACCCCTCCACTTT

j_call: TRBJ1-1
v_call: TRBV6-4
d_call: TRBD1
clone_size: once
cdr3_aa: CASRAGGDATEAFF
cdr3_nt: TGTGCCAGCAGAGCAGGGGGCGACGCAACTGAAGCTTTCTTT

j_call: TRBJ1-2
v_call: TRBV19
d_call: .
clone_size: .
cdr3_aa: CASSMRDGGYTF
cdr3_nt: TGTGCCAGTAGTATGCGGGACGGTGGCTACACCTTC

j_call: TRBJ2-7
v_call: TRBV30
d_call: TRBD1
clone_size: .
cdr3_aa: CAWTPGTGLEQYF
cdr3_nt: TGTGCCTGGACGCCCGGGACAGGGCTCGAGCAGTACTTC

j_call: TRBJ2-5
v_call: TRBV7-2
d_call: TRBD1
clone_size: .
cdr3_aa: CASSSRGQGRGETQYF
cdr3_nt: TGTGCCAGCAGCTCCCGGGGACAGGGGAGGGGAGAGACCCAGTACTTC

j_call: TRBJ2-1
v_call: TRBV5-6
d_call: TRBD1
clone_size: .
cdr3_aa: CASSTQDRGSHEQFF
cdr3_nt: TGTGCCAGCAGCACGCAGGACAGGGGGAGCCATGAGCAGTTCTTC

j_call: TRBJ1-5
v_call: TRBV12-3/TRBV12-4
d_call: TRBD1
clone_size: .
cdr3_aa: CASNQDRVQPQHF
cdr3_nt: TGTGCCAGCAATCAGGACAGGGTTCAGCCCCAGCATTTT

j_call: TRBJ1-6
v_call: TRBV11-2
d_call: .
clone_size: .
cdr3_aa: CASSPLGRGGSPLHF
cdr3_nt: TGTGCCAGCAGCCCCCTCGGGAGGGGGGGTTCACCCCTCCACTTT

j_call: TRBJ1-5
v_call: TRBV21-1
d_call: .
clone_size: .
cdr3_aa: CASSKGRTGASNQPQHF
cdr3_nt: TGTGCCAGCAGCAAAGGGAGGACAGGGGCGAGCAATCAGCCCCAGCATTTT

j_call: TRBJ2-1
v_call: TRBV5-5
d_call: .
clone_size: .
cdr3_aa: CASSYRNEQFF
cdr3_nt: TGTGCCAGCAGCTACAGGAATGAGCAGTTCTTC

j_call: TRBJ2-5
v_call: TRBV3-1/TRBV3-2
d_call: .
clone_size: .
cdr3_aa: CASSLGGAETQYF
cdr3_nt: TGTGCCAGCAGCCTGGGGGGCGCGGAGACCCAGTACTTC

j_call: TRBJ2-5
v_call: TRBV3-1/TRBV3-2
d_call: TRBD2
clone_size: .
cdr3_aa: CASSQTSGVGTQYF
cdr3_nt: TGTGCCAGCAGCCAAACTAGCGGGGTCGGGACCCAGTACTTC

j_call: TRBJ1-5
v_call: TRBV5-4
d_call: TRBD1
clone_size: .
cdr3_aa: CASSRQGDQPQHF
cdr3_nt: TGTGCCAGCAGCAGACAGGGGGATCAGCCCCAGCATTTT

j_call: TRBJ2-7
v_call: TRBV3-1/TRBV3-2
d_call: TRBD1
clone_size: .
cdr3_aa: CASSGGQGVSKQYF
cdr3_nt: TGTGCCAGCAGCGGGGGACAGGGCGTCTCAAAGCAGTACTTC

j_call: TRBJ1-2
v_call: TRBV28
d_call: .
clone_size: .
cdr3_aa: CASSFSDTYGYTF
cdr3_nt: TGTGCCAGCAGTTTCTCAGACACCTATGGCTACACCTTC

j_call: TRBJ2-1
v_call: TRBV10-1
d_call: TRBD1
clone_size: .
cdr3_aa: CASSFGQGANEQFF
cdr3_nt: TGCGCCAGCAGTTTCGGACAGGGGGCGAATGAGCAGTTCTTC

j_call: TRBJ2-1
v_call: TRBV19
d_call: .
clone_size: .
cdr3_aa: CASSMLAGSYNEQFF
cdr3_nt: TGTGCCAGTAGTATGTTGGCGGGATCGTACAATGAGCAGTTCTTC

j_call: TRBJ2-7
v_call: TRBV9
d_call: .
clone_size: .
cdr3_aa: CASSVEGSSYEQYF
cdr3_nt: TGTGCCAGCAGCGTAGAAGGAAGCTCCTACGAGCAGTACTTC